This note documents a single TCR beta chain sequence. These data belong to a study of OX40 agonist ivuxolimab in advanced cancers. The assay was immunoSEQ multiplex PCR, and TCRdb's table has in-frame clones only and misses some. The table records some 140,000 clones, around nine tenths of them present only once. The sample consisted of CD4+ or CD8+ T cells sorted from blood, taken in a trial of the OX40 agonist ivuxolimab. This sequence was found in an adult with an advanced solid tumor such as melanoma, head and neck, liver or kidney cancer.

For the CDR3, the DNA is TGTGCCAGCAGCTTATTGCCTATCTCTGGGGCCAACGTCCTGACTTTC. Its translation is CASSLLPISGANVLTF. The chain has TRBV7-3 and TRBJ2-6; unclear D gene. CDR1 and CDR2 from the germline V gene are SGHTA and FQGTGA. This CDR3 comprises 16 residues. Trimming shortened V by 2 bases and J by 0 bases, and 8 bases separated the two germline ends.